The rows below give T cell receptor beta chains drawn from one sample of a study of blood T cells in healthy people across ages. MiXCR, run by TCRdb on the 5' RACE reads, gives a single entry per CDR3 protein. In the table there are approximately 960,000 distinct CDR3 sequences, about 28% of which are singletons. These sequences were also reported in another study, on T cells of mothers and their children.

What was sequenced was blood. The receptors stem from a woman aged 40 to 49 in good health. Each CDR3 is given with its conserved first and last residue. The D gene is left open where the match is weak. Part of the rows lack a size; the others show once, few, many or a class for expanded clones.

>TRBJ2-3|few|15|TRBV6-2/TRBV6-3|NA
TGTGCCAGCAGACGCCCGGGACTCAGCACAGATACGCAGTATTTT
CASRRPGLSTDTQYF
>TRBJ1-2|few|16|TRBV28|TRBD1
TGTGCCAGCAGCCTACCAACAGGGGCCGGTGACTATGACTACACCTTC
CASSLPTGAGDYDYTF
>TRBJ1-1|few|16|TRBV12-3/TRBV12-4|TRBD1
TGTGCCAGCAGTTTCCCTTTGGGGACAGGGGTCACTGAAGCTTTCTTT
CASSFPLGTGVTEAFF
>TRBJ2-1|NA|17|TRBV6-1|TRBD2
TGTGCCAGCAGTCGGGCTAGCGGGAGTAGTGCCTACAATGAGCAGTTCTTC
CASSRASGSSAYNEQFF
>TRBJ1-6|many|16|TRBV20-1|NA
TGCAGTGCTAGACCGACGAGGGGGGTCTATAATTCACCCCTCCACTTT
CSARPTRGVYNSPLHF
>TRBJ2-1|NA|13|TRBV20-1|TRBD2
TGCAGTACTACGCGGGGGGGCTATAATGAGCAGTTCTTC
CSTTRGGYNEQFF
>TRBJ2-5|NA|15|TRBV7-2|TRBD1
TGTGCCAGCAGCTCAGGGACAGCGCAACAAGAGACCCAGTACTTC
CASSSGTAQQETQYF
>TRBJ2-7|many|13|TRBV10-3|NA
TGTGCCATCACAGAGGATTCTACCTACGAGCAGTACTTC
CAITEDSTYEQYF
>TRBJ2-7|NA|15|TRBV7-9|TRBD1
TGTGCCAGCAGCTCGGGACAGGGGCCGTTTTACGAGCAGTACTTC
CASSSGQGPFYEQYF
>TRBJ2-1|many|19|TRBV12-3/TRBV12-4|TRBD2
TGTGCCAGCAGTTCGCGAGTCGGGGCTAGCGGGGGGTCCTACAATGAGCAGTTCTTC
CASSSRVGASGGSYNEQFF
>TRBJ2-5|NA|16|TRBV18|NA
TGTGCCAGCTCACCACCGATCCGCCCTTTCCAAGAGACCCAGTACTTC
CASSPPIRPFQETQYF
>TRBJ2-3|few|14|TRBV24-1|NA
TGTGCCACCAGCGGGACCGGGTCAACAGATACGCAGTATTTT
CATSGTGSTDTQYF
>TRBJ2-3|NA|19|TRBV28|TRBD2
TGTGCCAGCATTTCCATCGGGTGGACTAGCGGGGTTAGCACAGATACGCAGTATTTT
CASISIGWTSGVSTDTQYF
>TRBJ1-1|NA|11|TRBV2|NA
TGTGCCAGCCTCGCAGGACTAGAAGCTTTCTTT
CASLAGLEAFF
>TRBJ2-7|many|15|TRBV28|TRBD1
TGTGCCAGCACCGCCTCCGGGACAGGCCAGAACGAGCAGTACTTC
CASTASGTGQNEQYF
>TRBJ1-1|NA|15|TRBV14|NA
TGTGCCAGCAGCCAGCTAGTGGGGCTGAGCACTGAAGCTTTCTTT
CASSQLVGLSTEAFF
>TRBJ1-2|many|13|TRBV20-1|NA
TGCAGTGCTAGATCAGGGGAGTACTATGGCTACACCTTC
CSARSGEYYGYTF
>TRBJ2-6|many|18|TRBV7-8|NA
TGTGCCAGCAGCTTAGCGCCTCCAGGATTCTCTGGGGCCAACGTCCTGACTTTC
CASSLAPPGFSGANVLTF
>TRBJ1-1|few|15|TRBV4-1|NA
TGCGCCAGCAGCCAAGTCGGGGCGTTGAGCACTGAAGCTTTCTTT
CASSQVGALSTEAFF
>TRBJ2-1|many|19|TRBV10-3|TRBD2
TGTGCCATCAGTGAGTCCAAGCGGGGGACCAAGAGCTCCTACAATGAGCAGTTCTTC
CAISESKRGTKSSYNEQFF
>TRBJ2-3|NA|11|TRBV29-1|NA
TGCAGCGGATTCCTCTCAGATACGCAGTATTTT
CSGFLSDTQYF
>TRBJ1-1|NA|13|TRBV27|NA
TGTGCCAGCAGTCCTATTGGGGTGGCCGCTGCTTTCTTT
CASSPIGVAAAFF
>TRBJ1-5|NA|17|TRBV5-5|TRBD1
TGTGCCAGCAGCTACCGGGACAGGGGGCTAGGTAATCAGCCCCAGCATTTT
CASSYRDRGLGNQPQHF
>TRBJ2-5|few|16|TRBV12-3/TRBV12-4|NA
TGTGCCAGCAGTTTGGGAGGGGGCGGCGGTCAAGAGACCCAGTACTTC
CASSLGGGGGQETQYF
>TRBJ2-5|NA|15|TRBV5-5|TRBD2
TGTGCCAGCAGTCGAGCTAGCGGGGGCGCCGCCATGTTCAACTTC
CASSRASGGAAMFNF
>TRBJ2-3|NA|14|TRBV6-6|TRBD1
TGTGCCAGCAGCCGGACAGGGGAGACAGATACGCAGTATTTT
CASSRTGETDTQYF
>TRBJ2-5|many|14|TRBV29-1|NA
TGCAGCGTCCCGGGTGGCAGCAACCAAGAGACCCAGTACTTC
CSVPGGSNQETQYF
>TRBJ2-3|NA|20|TRBV24-1|TRBD2
TGTGCCACCAGTGATACGACTAGCGGGGGGGCCCAATCAGTCACAGATACGCAGTATTTT
CATSDTTSGGAQSVTDTQYF
>TRBJ1-1|many|14|TRBV11-2|TRBD1
TGTGCCAGCAGCTGGGACAGGGGGGGTACTGAAGCTTTCTTT
CASSWDRGGTEAFF
>TRBJ2-1|many|19|TRBV7-2|TRBD2
TGTGCCAGCAGCTTAGCGCTGGGCGGCGGGGGGGTTCCAGACAATGAGCAGTTCTTC
CASSLALGGGGVPDNEQFF
>TRBJ2-5|many|14|TRBV7-2|NA
TGTGCCAGCAGCTCCGGGGATATTGAAGAGACCCAGTACTTC
CASSSGDIEETQYF
>TRBJ2-7|NA|15|TRBV25-1|TRBD2
TGTGCCAGCAGTGACTCTGCAGGGAGGGCCTACGAGCAGTACTTC
CASSDSAGRAYEQYF
>TRBJ2-4|many|11|TRBV20-1|TRBD2
TGCAGTGCGGCGGGGGGAGCCATTCAGTACTTC
CSAAGGAIQYF
>TRBJ1-5|NA|13|TRBV20-1|TRBD1
TGCAGTGCTCGACAGGGGATCTATCAGCCCCAGCATTTT
CSARQGIYQPQHF
>TRBJ1-5|NA|15|TRBV20-1|TRBD1
TGCAGTGCTAGCCCCGGACAGGGCGACAGCCAGCCCCAGCATTTT
CSASPGQGDSQPQHF
>TRBJ2-7|NA|15|TRBV20-1|NA
TGCAGTGCTCCCTTGGACGGGCGGCGTAACAATGAGCAGTACTTC
CSAPLDGRRNNEQYF
>TRBJ2-1|NA|17|TRBV4-2|TRBD2
TGTGCCAGCAGCCCGTGGGGGGGAGCGGGCTCCTACAATGAGCAGTTCTTC
CASSPWGGAGSYNEQFF
>TRBJ2-1|few|16|TRBV3-1|TRBD2
TGTGCCAGCAGCCAATATAGCGGGGGGGCCGACAATGAGCAGTTCTTC
CASSQYSGGADNEQFF
>TRBJ1-1|NA|11|TRBV20-1|NA
TGCAGTGCTAGTTCCGAATCTGAAGCTTTCTTT
CSASSESEAFF
>TRBJ2-3|NA|13|TRBV14|TRBD1
TGTGCCAGCAGCCCCATGCTTCAGGGGGCGCAGTATTTT
CASSPMLQGAQYF
>TRBJ2-3|NA|15|TRBV5-1|NA
TGCGCCAGCAGCTCCATAGTAGGGGGCACAGATACGCAGTATTTT
CASSSIVGGTDTQYF
>TRBJ2-1|many|15|TRBV6-2/TRBV6-3|NA
TGTGCCAGCAGCACGAATACAGGGATCTACAATGAGCAGTTCTTC
CASSTNTGIYNEQFF
>TRBJ2-7|NA|14|TRBV6-1|NA
TGTGCCAGCACGGTACCGGGGCTCTACGATGAGCAGTACTTC
CASTVPGLYDEQYF
>TRBJ1-1|many|15|TRBV10-3|NA
TGTGCCATCAGTGAAGTGCAGGCAATGAACACTGAAGCTTTCTTT
CAISEVQAMNTEAFF
>TRBJ2-7|NA|17|TRBV5-1|TRBD2
TGCGCCAGCAGCCAAGATCAAACCAGCGGGAGCTCCTACGAGCAGTACTTC
CASSQDQTSGSSYEQYF